This T cell receptor (beta chain) was captured by sequencing in a study of blood T cell repertoires in COVID-19. V gave up 2 bases and J gave up 4 bases, with 12 bases separating them. CDR3 size: 15 residues. Germline values: CDR1 MNHEY, CDR2 SMNVEV (reference sequence). TCRdb's table, derived via immunoSEQ multiplex PCR, lists solely in-frame clones and lacks some. The data hold some 330,000 clones, with more than 75% observed a single time. The sequence derives from a woman aged 45-65 years with active or convalescent COVID-19. This chain connects TRBV27 to TRBJ1-5; the D gene is possibly TRBD1 (5 bases). Material: peripheral blood. CDR3 sequence: CASSLGAARNQPQHF. CDR3 nucleotide sequence: TGTGCCAGCAGTTTAGGGGCAGCTAGAAATCAGCCCCAGCATTTT.